Below are 9 T cell receptor beta chains sequenced from a single sample in a study of blood T cell repertoires in COVID-19. The protocol was immunoSEQ multiplex PCR, while the TCRdb copy is restricted to in-frame clones and leaves out a portion. The table shows hundreds of thousands of clones, with approximately 90% occurring only once. Sequencing was done on a sample of PBMCs or T cells enriched from blood (not recorded which). These receptors came from a middle-aged woman with acute COVID-19.

The chain combines TRBV19 with TRBJ2-1; weak D call: TRBD1 (6 bases). CDR3 length equals 12 residues. The germline CDR1 and CDR2 sequences are LNHDA and SQIVND (reference sequence). The V end lost 5 bases, the J end lost 9 bases, and 11 bases lay between the germline ends. The CDR3 nucleotides are TGTGCCAGTAGTGGACAGTTGGTTGAGCAGTTCTTC. Its translation is CASSGQLVEQFF.

The gene calls are TRBV5-8 and TRBJ2-1, with 13 bases identical to TRBD2. Germline V gene data show CDR1 as SGHTS and CDR2 as YDEGEE. The CDR3 spans 18 residues. The junction had 11 bases not matched to a gene; V was cut back by 0 bases and J by 8 bases. CDR3 protein: CASSLARLAGGPGDEQFF. CDR3 coding DNA: TGTGCCAGCAGCTTGGCCAGACTAGCGGGAGGTCCGGGGGATGAGCAGTTCTTC.

This clone showed up just a few times. V gene TRBV12-3 or TRBV12-4 combines with J gene TRBJ1-1, with a weak D call TRBD1 (5 bases). This CDR3 is 11 amino acids long. Trimming pared 7 bases from V and 11 bases from J, leaving 14 bases between. This CDR3 is CASIRDHWAFF. The CDR3 DNA is TGTGCCAGCATCAGGGATCATTGGGCTTTCTTT.

This chain links TRBV15 with TRBJ2-5; 8 positions match TRBD1. The CDR3 length is 14 residues. V lost 5 bases to trimming and J lost 5 bases; unmatched junction nucleotides: 7. Germline V lookup: CDR1 LNHNV, CDR2 YYDKDF (reference sequence). The CDR3 is CATSGRTGTETQYF. CDR3 nucleotide sequence: TGTGCCACCAGCGGGCGGACAGGGACGGAGACCCAGTACTTC.

J is TRBJ1-2 and V is TRBV19; 9 bases fit TRBD1. V shed 7 bases and J 12 bases; nucleotides not matched to a gene: 15. The CDR3 extends over 14 amino acids. The germline V gene has CDR1 LNHDA and CDR2 SQIVND (reference sequence). The CDR3 reads CASTSRGQGRGDTF. For the CDR3, the DNA is TGTGCCAGTACGTCCCGGGGACAGGGACGTGGGGACACCTTC.

This rearrangement joins TRBV10-1 to TRBJ2-3; the match to TRBD2 covers 8 bases. The CDR3 extends over 15 amino acids. V gave up 2 bases and J gave up 8 bases; unmatched junction bases: 9. CDR1 is WNHNN and CDR2 is SYGVQD in the germline V gene (reference sequence). The CDR3 sequence is CASSEAGGLRGTQYF. CDR3 in DNA: TGCGCCAGCAGTGAGGCGGGAGGCCTCCGGGGTACGCAGTATTTT.

In DNA form, the CDR3 reads TGTGCCAGCAGTGAAGGGACAGGGGGCCGGAACGAGCAGTACTTC. This gives the protein CASSEGTGGRNEQYF. This rearrangement joins TRBV2 to TRBJ2-7, with TRBD1 identical over 11 bases. The J segment lost 5 bases and the V segment lost 1 base, leaving 4 bases of the junction unmatched. Germline CDR1 is SNHLY and CDR2 is FYNNEI. This CDR3 has 15 amino acids.

J is TRBJ2-7 and V is TRBV15; 8 bases align to TRBD1. CDR1 and CDR2 (germline): LNHNV, YYDKDF (reference sequence). This CDR3 contains 14 residues. V lost 8 bases to trimming and J lost 0 bases; unmatched junction nucleotides: 6. The CDR3 bases are TGTGCCACCGCACGGGACAGGATCTCCTACGAGCAGTACGTC. Amino acids: CATARDRISYEQYV.

The chain links TRBV4-1 to TRBJ1-5; maybe TRBD1 (6 bases). V dropped 2 bases and J dropped 7 bases, with 9 bases sitting between them. The germline CDR1 and CDR2 sequences are MGHRA and YSYEKL. The CDR3 runs 13 residues. CDR3 coding DNA: TGCGCCAGCAGCCAACAGGGGTGGCAGCCCCAGCATTTT. As protein: CASSQQGWQPQHF.